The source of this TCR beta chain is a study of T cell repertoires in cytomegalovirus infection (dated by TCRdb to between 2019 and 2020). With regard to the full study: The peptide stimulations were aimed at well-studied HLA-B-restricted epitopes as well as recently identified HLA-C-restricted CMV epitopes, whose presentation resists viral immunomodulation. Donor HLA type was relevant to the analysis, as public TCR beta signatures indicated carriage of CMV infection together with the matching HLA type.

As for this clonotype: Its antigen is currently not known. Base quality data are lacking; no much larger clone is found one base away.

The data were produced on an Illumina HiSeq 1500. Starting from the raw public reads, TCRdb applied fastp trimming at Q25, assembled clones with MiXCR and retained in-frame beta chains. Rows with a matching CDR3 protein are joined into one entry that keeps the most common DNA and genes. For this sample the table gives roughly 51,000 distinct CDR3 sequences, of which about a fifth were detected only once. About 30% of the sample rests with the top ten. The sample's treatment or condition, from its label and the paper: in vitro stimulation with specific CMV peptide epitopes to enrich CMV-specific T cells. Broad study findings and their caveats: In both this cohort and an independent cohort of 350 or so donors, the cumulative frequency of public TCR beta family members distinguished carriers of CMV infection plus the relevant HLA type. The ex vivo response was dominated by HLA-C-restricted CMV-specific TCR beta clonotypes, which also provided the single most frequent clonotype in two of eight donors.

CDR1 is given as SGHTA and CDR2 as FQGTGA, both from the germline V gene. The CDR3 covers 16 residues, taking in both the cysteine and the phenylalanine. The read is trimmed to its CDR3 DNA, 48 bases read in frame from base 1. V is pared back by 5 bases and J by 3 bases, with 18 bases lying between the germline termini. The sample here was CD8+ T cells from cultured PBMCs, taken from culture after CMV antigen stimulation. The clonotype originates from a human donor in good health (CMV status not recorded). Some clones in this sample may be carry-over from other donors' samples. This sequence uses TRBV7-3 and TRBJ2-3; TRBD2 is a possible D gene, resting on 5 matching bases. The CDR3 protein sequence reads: CASSLRPNSGTDTQYF. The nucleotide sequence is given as TGTGCCAGCAGCCTTCGGCCCAACTCGGGGACAGATACGCAGTATTTT.